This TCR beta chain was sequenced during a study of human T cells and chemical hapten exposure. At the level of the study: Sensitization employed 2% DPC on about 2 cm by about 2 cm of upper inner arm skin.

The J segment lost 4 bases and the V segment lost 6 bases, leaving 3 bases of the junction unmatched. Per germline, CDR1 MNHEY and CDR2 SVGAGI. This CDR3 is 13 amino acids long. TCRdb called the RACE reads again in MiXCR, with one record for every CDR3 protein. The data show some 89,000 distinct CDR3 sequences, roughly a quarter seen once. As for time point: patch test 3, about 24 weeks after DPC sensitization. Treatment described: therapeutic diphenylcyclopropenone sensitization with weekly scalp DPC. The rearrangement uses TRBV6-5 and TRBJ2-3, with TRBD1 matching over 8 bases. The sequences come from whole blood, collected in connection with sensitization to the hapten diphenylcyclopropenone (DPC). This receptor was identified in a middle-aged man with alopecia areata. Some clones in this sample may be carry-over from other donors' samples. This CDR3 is CASRLDRADTQYF. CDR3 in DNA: TGTGCCAGCAGGCTGGACAGGGCAGATACGCAGTATTTT.